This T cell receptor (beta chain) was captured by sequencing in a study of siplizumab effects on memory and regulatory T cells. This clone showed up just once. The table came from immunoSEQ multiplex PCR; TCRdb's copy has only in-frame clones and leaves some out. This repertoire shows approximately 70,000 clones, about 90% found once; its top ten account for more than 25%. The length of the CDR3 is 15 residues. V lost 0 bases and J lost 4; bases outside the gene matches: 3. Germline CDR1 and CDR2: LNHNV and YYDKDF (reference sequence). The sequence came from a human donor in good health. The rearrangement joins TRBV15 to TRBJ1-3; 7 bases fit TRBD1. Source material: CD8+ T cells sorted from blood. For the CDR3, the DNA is TGTGCCACCAGCAGAGACTCGACAGGGGGAAACACCATATATTTT. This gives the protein CATSRDSTGGNTIYF.